A single T cell receptor (beta chain) is shown here with its context. The method was immunoSEQ multiplex PCR; TCRdb's version includes in-frame clones alone and lacks a portion of them. The table includes hundreds of thousands of clones, 75% to 90% detected once. The sample belongs to a study of blood T cell repertoires in COVID-19. The ends were cut back, 7 bases at V and 3 bases at J, with 12 bases in the middle. This CDR3 has 13 amino acids. Germline CDR1 and CDR2: SGHDT and YYEEEE. The J gene is TRBJ2-3, the V gene TRBV5-6; D perhaps matches TRBD1 (5 bases). Sequencing was done on a sample of peripheral blood. The receptor was derived from a woman between 40 and 55 years old who had recovered from COVID-19. In DNA, the CDR3 is TGTGCCAGCTTCACCCCAGGGACAGATACGCAGTATTTT. Protein sequence: CASFTPGTDTQYF.